The rows below give T cell receptor beta chains drawn from one sample of a study of cytomegalovirus exposure and HLA in healthy donors. Produced via immunoSEQ multiplex PCR; TCRdb's table is partial and in-frame only. Of roughly 140,000 clones listed, about four fifths are singletons. Sequenced: PBMCs. The source is a human donor in good health. The CDR3 runs from the conserved cysteine through the conserved F or W. The order of the fields is J gene, V gene, D gene, CDR3 protein. The D gene is left open where the match is weak.

J: TRBJ2-7; V: TRBV29-1; D: TRBD1; CDR3: CSVRPGDRVVEQYF
J: TRBJ1-1; V: TRBV19; D: .; CDR3: CASSPRGLGTEAFF
J: TRBJ2-1; V: TRBV7-2; D: .; CDR3: CASSLALSYEQFF
J: TRBJ2-7; V: TRBV4-1; D: .; CDR3: CASSPASGPNPYEQYF
J: TRBJ2-7; V: TRBV7-2; D: .; CDR3: CASSQGGRGGSYEQYF
J: TRBJ1-2; V: TRBV28; D: TRBD1; CDR3: CASRRLQGAGGYTF
J: TRBJ2-2; V: TRBV5-4; D: TRBD1; CDR3: CASSFNLNRGDTGELFF
J: TRBJ1-1; V: TRBV5-1; D: TRBD1; CDR3: CASSLHRRGQNTEAFF
J: TRBJ2-3; V: TRBV7-9; D: TRBD2; CDR3: CASSLVGRAGGASADTQYF
J: TRBJ2-7; V: TRBV14; D: .; CDR3: CASRRTAYYEQYF
J: TRBJ2-7; V: TRBV30; D: .; CDR3: CAWSPWGRLGYEQYF
J: TRBJ1-5; V: TRBV12-5; D: .; CDR3: CASGLVWGREPQHF
J: TRBJ2-7; V: TRBV16; D: TRBD1; CDR3: CASSQDRGNYEQYF
J: TRBJ1-5; V: TRBV6-6; D: .; CDR3: CASTRGDQPQHF
J: TRBJ2-7; V: TRBV11-2; D: .; CDR3: CASSSPPEAVEQYF
J: TRBJ1-6; V: TRBV30; D: .; CDR3: CAWMFSSYNSPLHF
J: TRBJ1-6; V: TRBV7-9; D: TRBD1; CDR3: CASSSGQLNSPLHF
J: TRBJ2-3; V: TRBV27; D: TRBD2; CDR3: CASSFARGGHDTQYF
J: TRBJ1-5; V: TRBV4-1; D: .; CDR3: CASSPDSNQPQHF
J: TRBJ1-1; V: TRBV4-1; D: .; CDR3: CASSQLQGDTEAFF
J: TRBJ2-7; V: TRBV14; D: .; CDR3: CASSRPGRGEREQYF
J: TRBJ2-3; V: TRBV6-5; D: .; CDR3: CASSMVGATQYF
J: TRBJ1-1; V: TRBV27; D: .; CDR3: CASSLGGGPGTEAFF
J: TRBJ2-7; V: TRBV6-1; D: .; CDR3: CASSEAGATYEQYF
J: TRBJ2-6; V: TRBV7-3; D: .; CDR3: CASSSSSGAGANVLTF
J: TRBJ2-1; V: TRBV10-3; D: .; CDR3: CAIRTVYNEQFF
J: TRBJ2-1; V: TRBV30; D: TRBD1; CDR3: CAWRMDRYNEQFF
J: TRBJ2-7; V: TRBV4-1; D: .; CDR3: CASSQERGYSYEQYF
J: TRBJ2-1; V: TRBV28; D: TRBD2; CDR3: CASSLFRAGAGEQFF
J: TRBJ1-5; V: TRBV9; D: .; CDR3: CASSPHRGGYSNQPQHF
J: TRBJ2-2; V: TRBV7-9; D: .; CDR3: CASSSRQNTGELFF
J: TRBJ2-3; V: TRBV10-3; D: .; CDR3: CAIRGTPSTDTQYF
J: TRBJ2-2; V: TRBV6-1; D: TRBD1; CDR3: CASSGWTGDTGELFF
J: TRBJ2-2; V: TRBV19; D: .; CDR3: CASSFLTGGGTGELFF
J: TRBJ1-1; V: TRBV7-9; D: .; CDR3: CASSSSENLEAFF
J: TRBJ2-5; V: TRBV14; D: .; CDR3: CASSPRGTQETQYF
J: TRBJ1-2; V: TRBV2; D: .; CDR3: CASSVTGRGGYGYTF
J: TRBJ2-3; V: TRBV29-1; D: .; CDR3: CSASGSTDTQYF
J: TRBJ1-1; V: TRBV5-4; D: .; CDR3: CASSFSSGDGPVGTEAFF
J: TRBJ1-1; V: TRBV11-2; D: TRBD1; CDR3: CASSSGTGRAEAFF
J: TRBJ1-2; V: TRBV7-9; D: TRBD1; CDR3: CASSFDPRDSSYGYTF
J: TRBJ2-7; V: TRBV19; D: .; CDR3: CASSRDREAEQYF
J: TRBJ2-3; V: TRBV7-9; D: TRBD2; CDR3: CASSVRGGTTDTQYF
J: TRBJ2-7; V: TRBV6-6; D: TRBD2; CDR3: CASSLAVKDYEQYF
J: TRBJ2-4; V: TRBV19; D: TRBD1; CDR3: CASSTLRDRVIAKNIQYF
J: TRBJ1-1; V: TRBV29-1; D: .; CDR3: CSVEVGANTEAFF
J: TRBJ1-2; V: TRBV19; D: TRBD1; CDR3: CASSIEPGQKEYGYTF
J: TRBJ2-7; V: TRBV7-9; D: TRBD1; CDR3: CASSYRTGGSYEQYF
J: TRBJ2-7; V: TRBV7-9; D: .; CDR3: CSSSSTTDSYEQYF